The entry below gives a single TCR beta chain sequence along with its context. Only in-frame clones appear in the TCRdb table, and some are missing; sequencing was by immunoSEQ multiplex PCR. Of 76,000 or so clones detected, 70% to 90% appear once; the ten largest clones hold roughly 5.5%. The data stem from a study of OX40 agonist ivuxolimab in advanced cancers. Material: CD4+ or CD8+ T cells sorted from blood, obtained in a trial of the OX40 agonist ivuxolimab. The sequence was obtained from an adult with an advanced solid tumor such as melanoma, head and neck, liver or kidney cancer.

CDR3 coding DNA: TGCATTTTGGTTCAGGGGATTTCACCCCTCCACTTT. Its protein is CILVQGISPLHF. The chain carries TRBV5-1 and TRBJ1-6, with D possibly being TRBD1 (6 bases). The germline CDR1 and CDR2 sequences are SGHRS and YFSETQ. CDR3 length equals 12 residues.